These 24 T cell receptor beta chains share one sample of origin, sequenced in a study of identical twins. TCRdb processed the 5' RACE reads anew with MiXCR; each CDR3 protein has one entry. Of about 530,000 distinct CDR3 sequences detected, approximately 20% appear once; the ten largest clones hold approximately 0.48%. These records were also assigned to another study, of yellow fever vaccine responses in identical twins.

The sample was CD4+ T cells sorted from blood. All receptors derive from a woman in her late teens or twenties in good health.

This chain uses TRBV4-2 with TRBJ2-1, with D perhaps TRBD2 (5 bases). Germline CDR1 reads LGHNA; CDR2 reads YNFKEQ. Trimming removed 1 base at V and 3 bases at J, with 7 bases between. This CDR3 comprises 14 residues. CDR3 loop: CASSQAEDYNEQFF. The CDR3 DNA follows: TGTGCCAGCAGCCAAGCGGAGGACTACAATGAGCAGTTCTTC.

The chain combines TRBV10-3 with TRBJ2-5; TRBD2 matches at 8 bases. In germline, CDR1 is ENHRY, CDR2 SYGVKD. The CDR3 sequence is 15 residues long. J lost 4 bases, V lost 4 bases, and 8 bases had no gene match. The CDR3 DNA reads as TGTGCCATCAGTGGTGATAGCGGGATAGGAGAGACCCAGTACTTC. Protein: CAISGDSGIGETQYF.

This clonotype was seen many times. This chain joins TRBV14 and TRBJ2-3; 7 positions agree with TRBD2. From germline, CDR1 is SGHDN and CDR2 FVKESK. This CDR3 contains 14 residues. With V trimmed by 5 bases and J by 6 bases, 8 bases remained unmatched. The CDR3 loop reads CASSEKRGGDTQYF. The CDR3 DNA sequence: TGTGCCAGCAGCGAAAAAAGGGGAGGGGATACGCAGTATTTT.

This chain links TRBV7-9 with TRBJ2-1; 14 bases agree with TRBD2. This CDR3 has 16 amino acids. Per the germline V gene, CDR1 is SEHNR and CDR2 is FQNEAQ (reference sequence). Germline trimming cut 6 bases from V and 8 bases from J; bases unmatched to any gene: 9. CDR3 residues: CASRPTSGRAADEQFF. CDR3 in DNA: TGTGCCAGCAGACCGACTAGCGGGAGGGCCGCAGATGAGCAGTTCTTC. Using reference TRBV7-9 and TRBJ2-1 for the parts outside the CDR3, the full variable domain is DTGVSQNPRHKITKRGQNVTFRCDPISEHNRLYWYRQTLGQGPEFLTYFQNEAQLEKSRLLSDRFSAERPKGSFSTLEIQRTEQGDSAMYLCASRPTSGRAADEQFFGPGTRLTVL.

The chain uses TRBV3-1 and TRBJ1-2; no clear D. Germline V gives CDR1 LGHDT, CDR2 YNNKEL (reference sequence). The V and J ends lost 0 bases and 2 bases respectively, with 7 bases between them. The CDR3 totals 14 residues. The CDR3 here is CASSQEIANYGYTF. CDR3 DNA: TGTGCCAGCAGCCAAGAGATTGCGAACTATGGCTACACCTTC.

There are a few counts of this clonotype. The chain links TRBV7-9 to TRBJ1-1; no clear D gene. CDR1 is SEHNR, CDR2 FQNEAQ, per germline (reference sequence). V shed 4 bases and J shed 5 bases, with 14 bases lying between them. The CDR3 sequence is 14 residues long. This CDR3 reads CASSSRTPGTEAFF. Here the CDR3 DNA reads TGTGCCAGCAGCTCCCGGACCCCTGGGACTGAAGCTTTCTTT.

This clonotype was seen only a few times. The chain's CDR3 is CASAGTAGGPLHF. The CDR3 DNA follows: TGTGCCAGCGCCGGGACCGCCGGAGGACCCCTCCACTTT. The rearrangement uses TRBV3-1 and TRBJ1-6; a weak D match, TRBD1 (5 bases). The CDR3 is 13 amino acids. The germline V and J ends were trimmed by 8 bases and 12 bases, with 17 bases remaining between them. Per germline, CDR1 LGHDT and CDR2 YNNKEL (reference sequence).

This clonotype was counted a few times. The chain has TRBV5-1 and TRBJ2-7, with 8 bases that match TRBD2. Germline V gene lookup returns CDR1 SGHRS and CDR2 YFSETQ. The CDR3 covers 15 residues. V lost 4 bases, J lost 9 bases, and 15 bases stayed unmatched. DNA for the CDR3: TGCGCCAGCAGCCCCTGGGGCAGCGGGAGTCTTCCGCAGTACTTC. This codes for CASSPWGSGSLPQYF.

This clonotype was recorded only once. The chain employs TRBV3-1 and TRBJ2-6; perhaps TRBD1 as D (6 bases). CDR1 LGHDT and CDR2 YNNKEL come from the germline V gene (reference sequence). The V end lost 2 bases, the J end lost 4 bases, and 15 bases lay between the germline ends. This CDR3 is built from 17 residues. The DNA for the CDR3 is TGTGCCAGCAGCCAACAAAGGGGGACAACCGGGGCCAACGTCCTGACTTTC. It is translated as CASSQQRGTTGANVLTF.

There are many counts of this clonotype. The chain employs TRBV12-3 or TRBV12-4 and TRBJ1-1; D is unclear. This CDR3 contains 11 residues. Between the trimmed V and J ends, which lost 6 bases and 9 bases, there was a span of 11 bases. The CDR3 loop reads CASRDVAKAFF. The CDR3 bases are TGTGCCAGCAGAGATGTGGCTAAAGCTTTCTTT.

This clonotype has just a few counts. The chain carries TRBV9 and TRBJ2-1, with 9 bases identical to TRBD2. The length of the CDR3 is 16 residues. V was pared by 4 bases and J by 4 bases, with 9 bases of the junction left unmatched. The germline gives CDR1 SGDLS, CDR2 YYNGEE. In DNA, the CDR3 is TGTGCCAGCAGCTCCTTCCGCGGGAGGGAATACAATGAGCAGTTCTTC. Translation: CASSSFRGREYNEQFF. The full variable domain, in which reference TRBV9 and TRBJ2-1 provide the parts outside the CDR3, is DSGVTQTPKHLITATGQRVTLRCSPRSGDLSVYWYQQSLDQGLQFLIQYYNGEERAKGNILERFSAQQFPDLHSELNLSSLELGDSALYFCASSSFRGREYNEQFFGPGTRLTVL.

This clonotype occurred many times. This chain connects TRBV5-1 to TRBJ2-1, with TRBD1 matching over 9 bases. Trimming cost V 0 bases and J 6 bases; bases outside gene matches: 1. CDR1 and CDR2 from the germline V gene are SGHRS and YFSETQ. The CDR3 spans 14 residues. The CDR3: CASSLGTGVNEQFF. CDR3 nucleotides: TGCGCCAGCAGCTTGGGGACAGGGGTCAATGAGCAGTTCTTC.

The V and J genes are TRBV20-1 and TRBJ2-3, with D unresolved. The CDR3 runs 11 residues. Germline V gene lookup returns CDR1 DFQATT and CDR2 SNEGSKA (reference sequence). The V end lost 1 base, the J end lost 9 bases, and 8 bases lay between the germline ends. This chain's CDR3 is CSARVPPTQYF. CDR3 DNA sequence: TGCAGTGCTAGAGTGCCGCCCACGCAGTATTTT.

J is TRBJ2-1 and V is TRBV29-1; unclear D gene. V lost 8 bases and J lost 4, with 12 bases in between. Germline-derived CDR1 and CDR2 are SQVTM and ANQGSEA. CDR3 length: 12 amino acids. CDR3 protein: CSLLGLYNEQFF. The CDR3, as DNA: TGCAGCCTCCTCGGGCTGTACAATGAGCAGTTCTTC.

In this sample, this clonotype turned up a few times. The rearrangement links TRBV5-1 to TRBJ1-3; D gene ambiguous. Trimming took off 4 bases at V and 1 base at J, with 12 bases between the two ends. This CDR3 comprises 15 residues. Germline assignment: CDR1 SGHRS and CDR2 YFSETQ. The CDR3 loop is CASSNQTGSGNTIYF. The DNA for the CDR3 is TGCGCCAGCAGCAACCAGACCGGGTCTGGAAACACCATATATTTT.

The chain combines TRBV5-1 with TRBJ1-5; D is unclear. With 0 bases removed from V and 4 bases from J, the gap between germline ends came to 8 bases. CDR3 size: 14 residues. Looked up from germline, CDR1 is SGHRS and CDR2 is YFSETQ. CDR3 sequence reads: CASSLEADNQPQHF. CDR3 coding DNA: TGCGCCAGCAGCTTGGAGGCAGATAATCAGCCCCAGCATTTT.

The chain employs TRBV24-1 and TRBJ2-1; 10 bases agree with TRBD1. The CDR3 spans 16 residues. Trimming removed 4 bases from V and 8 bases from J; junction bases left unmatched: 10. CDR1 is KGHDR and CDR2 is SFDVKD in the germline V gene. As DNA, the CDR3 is TGTGCCACCAGTGACCCACCGGGACAGGGGTCTTATGAGCAGTTCTTC. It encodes CATSDPPGQGSYEQFF.

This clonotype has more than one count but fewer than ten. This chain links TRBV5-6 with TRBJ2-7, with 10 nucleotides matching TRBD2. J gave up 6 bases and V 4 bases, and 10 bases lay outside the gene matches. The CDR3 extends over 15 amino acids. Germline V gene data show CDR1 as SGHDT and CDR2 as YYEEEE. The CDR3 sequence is CASSPSGLAEGEQYF. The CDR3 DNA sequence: TGTGCCAGCAGCCCCTCTGGACTAGCGGAGGGCGAGCAGTACTTC. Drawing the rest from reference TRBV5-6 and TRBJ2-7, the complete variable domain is DAGVTQSPTHLIKTRGQQVTLRCSPKSGHDTVSWYQQALGQGPQFIFQYYEEEERQRGNFPDRFSGHQFPNYSSELNVNALLLGDSALYLCASSPSGLAEGEQYFGPGTRLTVT.

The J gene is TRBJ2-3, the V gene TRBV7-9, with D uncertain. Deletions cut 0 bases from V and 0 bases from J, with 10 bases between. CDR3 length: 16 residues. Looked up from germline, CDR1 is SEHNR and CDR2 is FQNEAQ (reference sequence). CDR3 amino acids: CASSLALKTSTDTQYF. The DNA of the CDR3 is TGTGCCAGCAGCTTAGCCCTTAAGACTAGCACAGATACGCAGTATTTT.

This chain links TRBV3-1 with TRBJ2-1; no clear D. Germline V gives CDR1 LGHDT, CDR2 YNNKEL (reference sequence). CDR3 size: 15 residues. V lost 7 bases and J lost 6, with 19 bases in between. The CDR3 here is CASTLRPMSGNEQFF. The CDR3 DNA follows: TGTGCCAGCACCCTCCGCCCTATGTCGGGCAATGAGCAGTTCTTC.

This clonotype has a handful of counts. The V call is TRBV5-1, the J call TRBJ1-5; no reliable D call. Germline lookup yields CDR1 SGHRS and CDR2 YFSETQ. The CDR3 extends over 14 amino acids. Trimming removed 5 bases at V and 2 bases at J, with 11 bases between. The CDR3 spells CASRPGEGNQPQHF. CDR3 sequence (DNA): TGCGCCAGCAGGCCCGGGGAGGGCAATCAGCCCCAGCATTTT. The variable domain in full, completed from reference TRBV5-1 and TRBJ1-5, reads KAGVTQTPRYLIKTRGQQVTLSCSPISGHRSVSWYQQTPGQGLQFLFEYFSETQRNKGNFPGRFSGRQFSNSRSEMNVSTLELGDSALYLCASRPGEGNQPQHFGDGTRLSIL.

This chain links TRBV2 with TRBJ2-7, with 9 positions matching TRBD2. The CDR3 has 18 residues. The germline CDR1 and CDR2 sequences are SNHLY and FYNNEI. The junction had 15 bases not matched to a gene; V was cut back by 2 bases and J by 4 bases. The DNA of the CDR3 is TGTGCCAGCAGTGAAAAGGGTTTATGGCGGGAGGGGAGATACGAGCAGTACGTC. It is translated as CASSEKGLWREGRYEQYV.

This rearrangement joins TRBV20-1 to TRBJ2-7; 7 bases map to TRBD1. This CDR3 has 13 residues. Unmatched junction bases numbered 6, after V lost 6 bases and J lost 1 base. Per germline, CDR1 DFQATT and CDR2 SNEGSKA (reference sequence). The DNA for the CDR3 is TGCAGTGCGGAAGGGGGACAGTCCTACGAGCAGTACTTC. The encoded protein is CSAEGGQSYEQYF.

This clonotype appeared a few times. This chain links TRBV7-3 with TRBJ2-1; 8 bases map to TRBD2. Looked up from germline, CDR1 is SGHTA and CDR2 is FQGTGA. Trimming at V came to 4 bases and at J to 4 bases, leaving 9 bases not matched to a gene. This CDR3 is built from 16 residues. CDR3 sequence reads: CASSSQSGSGYNEQFF. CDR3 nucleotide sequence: TGTGCCAGCAGCTCCCAAAGCGGGAGTGGGTACAATGAGCAGTTCTTC.